This T cell receptor beta chain was obtained from a study of T cells after posttransplantation cyclophosphamide. Only in-frame clones appear in the TCRdb table, and some are missing; sequencing was by immunoSEQ multiplex PCR. The table includes 30,000 to 45,000 clones, around 80% detected once. Findings of the study overall: Recipient CMV seropositivity and CMV reactivation strongly tracked TRB clonality.

A marrow graft followed busulfan-fludarabine conditioning, with cyclophosphamide on days +3 and +4. As for this clone: Its antigen is undetermined.

This TCR derives from a female patient between 40 and 50 years old who received an allogeneic stem cell transplant from a related donor, was CMV-positive, and had no GVHD. A subset of T cells may come from the graft donor. Sequenced material: CD4+ T cells sorted from blood, taken just over 1,900 days after a stem cell transplant with posttransplant cyclophosphamide.

The DNA for the CDR3 is TGTGCCAGCAGCCCGGGCGGGGTGTTAGGAGGGGCCAACGTCCTGACTTTC. Amino acids: CASSPGGVLGGANVLTF. The V gene is TRBV7-3, the J gene TRBJ2-6; weak D call: TRBD2 (6 bases). Deletions cut 5 bases from V and 4 bases from J, with 18 bases between. The germline V gene encodes CDR1 SGHTA and CDR2 FQGTGA. The CDR3 totals 17 residues.